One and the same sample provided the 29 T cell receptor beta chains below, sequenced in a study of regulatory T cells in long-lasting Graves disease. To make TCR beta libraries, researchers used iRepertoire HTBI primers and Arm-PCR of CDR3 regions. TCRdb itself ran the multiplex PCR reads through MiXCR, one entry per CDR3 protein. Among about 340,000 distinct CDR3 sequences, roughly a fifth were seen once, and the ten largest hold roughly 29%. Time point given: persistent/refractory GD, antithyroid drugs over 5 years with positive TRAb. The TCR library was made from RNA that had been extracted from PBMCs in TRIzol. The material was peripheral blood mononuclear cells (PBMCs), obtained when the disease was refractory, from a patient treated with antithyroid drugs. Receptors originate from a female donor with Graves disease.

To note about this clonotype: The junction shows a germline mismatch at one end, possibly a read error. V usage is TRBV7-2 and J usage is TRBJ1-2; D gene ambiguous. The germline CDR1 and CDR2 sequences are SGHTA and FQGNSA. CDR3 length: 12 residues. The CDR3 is CASSLRESGYAF. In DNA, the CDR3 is TGTGCCAGCAGCTTACGGGAGTCTGGCTACGCCTTC.

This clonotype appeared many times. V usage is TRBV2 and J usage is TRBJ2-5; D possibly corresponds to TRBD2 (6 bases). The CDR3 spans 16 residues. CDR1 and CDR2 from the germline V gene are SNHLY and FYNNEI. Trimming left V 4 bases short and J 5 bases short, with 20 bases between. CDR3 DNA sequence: TGTGCCAGCAGTGGAGGCCCGGGAGAGGGTTGGGAGACCCAGTACTTC. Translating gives CASSGGPGEGWETQYF. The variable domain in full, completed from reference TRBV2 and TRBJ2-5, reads EPEVTQTPSHQVTQMGQEVILRCVPISNHLYFYWYRQILGQKVEFLVSFYNNEISEKSEIFDDQFSVERPDGSNFTLKIRSTKLEDSAMYFCASSGGPGEGWETQYFGPGTRLLVL.

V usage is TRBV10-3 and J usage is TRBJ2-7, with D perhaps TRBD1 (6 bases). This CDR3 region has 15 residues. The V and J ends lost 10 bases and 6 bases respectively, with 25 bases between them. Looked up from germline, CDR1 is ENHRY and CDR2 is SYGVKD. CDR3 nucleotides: TGTGCCACCACCCGGACAGCCGGGGCAGTTGGCGAGCAGTACTTC. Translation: CATTRTAGAVGEQYF.

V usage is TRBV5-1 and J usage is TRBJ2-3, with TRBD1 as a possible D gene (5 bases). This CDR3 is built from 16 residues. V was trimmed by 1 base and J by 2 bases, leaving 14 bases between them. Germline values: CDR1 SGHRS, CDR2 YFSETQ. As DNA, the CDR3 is TGCGCCAGCAGCTTGAGGGGTCAGACTTTCACAGATACGCAGTATTTT. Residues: CASSLRGQTFTDTQYF. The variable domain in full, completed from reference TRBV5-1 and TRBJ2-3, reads KAGVTQTPRYLIKTRGQQVTLSCSPISGHRSVSWYQQTPGQGLQFLFEYFSETQRNKGNFPGRFSGRQFSNSRSEMNVSTLELGDSALYLCASSLRGQTFTDTQYFGPGTRLTVL.

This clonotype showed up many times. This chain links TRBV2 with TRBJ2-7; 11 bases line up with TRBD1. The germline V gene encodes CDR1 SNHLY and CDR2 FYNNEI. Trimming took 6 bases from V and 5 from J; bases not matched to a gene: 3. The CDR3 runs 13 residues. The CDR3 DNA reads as TGTGCCAGCAGGGACAGGGGGCAGGACGAGCAGTACTTC. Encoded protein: CASRDRGQDEQYF.

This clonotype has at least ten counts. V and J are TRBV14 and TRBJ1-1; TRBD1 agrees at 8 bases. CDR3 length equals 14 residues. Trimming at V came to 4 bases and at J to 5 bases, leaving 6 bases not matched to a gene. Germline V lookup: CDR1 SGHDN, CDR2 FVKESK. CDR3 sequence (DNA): TGTGCCAGCAGCCGAACAGGGGGACGGACTGAAGCTTTCTTT. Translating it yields CASSRTGGRTEAFF. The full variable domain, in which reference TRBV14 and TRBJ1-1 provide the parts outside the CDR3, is EAGVTQFPSHSVIEKGQTVTLRCDPISGHDNLYWYRRVMGKEIKFLLHFVKESKQDESGMPNNRFLAERTGGTYSTLKVQPAELEDSGVYFCASSRTGGRTEAFFGQGTRLTVV.

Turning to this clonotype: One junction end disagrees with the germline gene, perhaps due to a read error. This CDR3 is CAGSSRDTGELFF. CDR3 sequence (DNA): TGTGCCGGCAGCTCCAGGGATACCGGGGAGCTGTTTTTT. The chain carries TRBV7-8 and TRBJ2-2; possible D gene TRBD1, 5 bases. The CDR3 is 13 residues long. Germline loops: CDR1 SGHVS, CDR2 FQNEAQ.

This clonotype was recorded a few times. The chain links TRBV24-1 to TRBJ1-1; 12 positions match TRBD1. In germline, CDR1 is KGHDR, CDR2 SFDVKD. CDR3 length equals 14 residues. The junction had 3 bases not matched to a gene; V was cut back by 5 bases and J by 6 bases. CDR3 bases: TGTGCCACCAGTGGGGACAGGGGGCTTGCTGAAGCTTTCTTT. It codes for CATSGDRGLAEAFF.

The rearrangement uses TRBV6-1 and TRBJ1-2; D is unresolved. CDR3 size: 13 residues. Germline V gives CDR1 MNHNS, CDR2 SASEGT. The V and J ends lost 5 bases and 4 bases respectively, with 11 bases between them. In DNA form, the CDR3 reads TGTGCCAGCAGTCCCACGAGGAGCTATGGCTACACCTTC. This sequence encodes CASSPTRSYGYTF.

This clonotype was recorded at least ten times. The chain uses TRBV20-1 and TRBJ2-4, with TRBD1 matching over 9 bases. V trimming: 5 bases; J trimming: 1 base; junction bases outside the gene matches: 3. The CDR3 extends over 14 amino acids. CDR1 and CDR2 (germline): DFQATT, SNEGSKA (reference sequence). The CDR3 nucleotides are TGCAGTGCTCGACAGGGGGGGGCCAAAAACATTCAGTACTTC. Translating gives CSARQGGAKNIQYF.

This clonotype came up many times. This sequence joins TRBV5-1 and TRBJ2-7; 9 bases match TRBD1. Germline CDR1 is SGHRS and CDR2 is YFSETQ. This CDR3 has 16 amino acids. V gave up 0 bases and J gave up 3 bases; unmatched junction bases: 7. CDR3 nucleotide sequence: TGCGCCAGCAGCTTGGGGGACAGGGACCTGTACTACGAGCAGTACTTC. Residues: CASSLGDRDLYYEQYF. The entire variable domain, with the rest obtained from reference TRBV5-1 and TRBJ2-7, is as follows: KAGVTQTPRYLIKTRGQQVTLSCSPISGHRSVSWYQQTPGQGLQFLFEYFSETQRNKGNFPGRFSGRQFSNSRSEMNVSTLELGDSALYLCASSLGDRDLYYEQYFGPGTRLTVT.

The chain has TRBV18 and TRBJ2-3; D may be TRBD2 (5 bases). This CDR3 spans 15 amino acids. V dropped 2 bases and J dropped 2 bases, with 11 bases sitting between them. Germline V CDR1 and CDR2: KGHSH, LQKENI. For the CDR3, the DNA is TGTGCCAGCTCACCATCAGCTAGCTCCACAGATACGCAGTATTTT. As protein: CASSPSASSTDTQYF.

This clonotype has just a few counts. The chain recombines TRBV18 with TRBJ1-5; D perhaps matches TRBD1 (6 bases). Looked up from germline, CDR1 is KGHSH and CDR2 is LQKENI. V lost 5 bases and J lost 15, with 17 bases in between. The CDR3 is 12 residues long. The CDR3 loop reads CASSTSGAQPHF. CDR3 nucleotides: TGTGCCAGCTCAACTTCAGGGGCTCAGCCGCATTTT.

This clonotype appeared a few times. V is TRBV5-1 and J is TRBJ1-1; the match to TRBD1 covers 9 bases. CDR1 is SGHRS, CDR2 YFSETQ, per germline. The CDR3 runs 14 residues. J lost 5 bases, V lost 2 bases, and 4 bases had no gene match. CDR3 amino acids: CASSFLTGGTEAFF. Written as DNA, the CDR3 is TGCGCCAGCAGCTTTCTGACAGGGGGTACTGAAGCTTTCTTT.

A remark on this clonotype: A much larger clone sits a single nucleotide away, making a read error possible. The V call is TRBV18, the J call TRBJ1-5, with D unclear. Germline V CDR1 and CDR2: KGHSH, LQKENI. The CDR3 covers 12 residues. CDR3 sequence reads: CASSPNNQPRHF. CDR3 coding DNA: TGTGCCAGCTCACCTAACAATCAGCCCCGGCATTTT.

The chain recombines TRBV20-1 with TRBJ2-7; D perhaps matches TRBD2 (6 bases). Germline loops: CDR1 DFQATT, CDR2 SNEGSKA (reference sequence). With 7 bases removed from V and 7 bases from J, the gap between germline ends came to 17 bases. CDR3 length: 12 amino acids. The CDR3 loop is CSDSGGTEEQYF. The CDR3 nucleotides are TGCAGTGATAGCGGCGGGACCGAGGAGCAGTACTTC.

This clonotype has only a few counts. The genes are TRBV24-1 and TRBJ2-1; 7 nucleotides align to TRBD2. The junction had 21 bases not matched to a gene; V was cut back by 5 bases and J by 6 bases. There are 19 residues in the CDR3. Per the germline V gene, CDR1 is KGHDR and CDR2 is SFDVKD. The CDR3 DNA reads TGTGCCACCAGTGCTCCCGGTGGGTCTGGAGGGACTAAGGGCAATGAGCAGTTCTTC. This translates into CATSAPGGSGGTKGNEQFF.

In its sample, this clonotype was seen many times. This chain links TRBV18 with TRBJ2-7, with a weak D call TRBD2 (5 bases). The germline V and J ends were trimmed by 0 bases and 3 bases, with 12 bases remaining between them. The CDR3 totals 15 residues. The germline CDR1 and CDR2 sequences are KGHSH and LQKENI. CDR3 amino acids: CASSPPEGLYYEQYF. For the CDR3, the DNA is TGTGCCAGCTCACCACCTGAAGGACTGTACTACGAGCAGTACTTC.

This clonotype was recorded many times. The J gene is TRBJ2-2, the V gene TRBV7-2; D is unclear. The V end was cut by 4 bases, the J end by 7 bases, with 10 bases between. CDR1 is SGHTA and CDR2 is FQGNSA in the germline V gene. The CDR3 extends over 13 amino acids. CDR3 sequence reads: CASSSSTVGELFF. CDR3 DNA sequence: TGTGCCAGCAGCTCCTCTACGGTCGGGGAGCTGTTTTTT.

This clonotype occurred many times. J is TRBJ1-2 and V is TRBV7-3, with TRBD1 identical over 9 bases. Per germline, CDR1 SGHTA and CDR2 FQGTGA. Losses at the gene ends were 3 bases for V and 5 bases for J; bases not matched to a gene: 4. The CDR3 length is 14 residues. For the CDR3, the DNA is TGTGCCAGCAGCTTCACAGGGGGCCTTTATGGCTACACCTTC. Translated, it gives CASSFTGGLYGYTF. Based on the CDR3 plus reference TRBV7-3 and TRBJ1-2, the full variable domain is GAGVSQTPSNKVTEKGKYVELRCDPISGHTALYWYRQSLGQGPEFLIYFQGTGAADDSGLPNDRFFAVRPEGSVSTLKIQRTERGDSAVYLCASSFTGGLYGYTFGSGTRLTVV.

In DNA, the CDR3 is TGTGCCAGCAGCTTCCCGGGCGGGGAGCTGTTTTTT. As protein: CASSFPGGELFF. The gene calls are TRBV13 and TRBJ2-2; D unclear. The CDR3 extends over 12 amino acids. V was cut by 3 bases and J by 7 bases, with 6 bases left in between. Germline CDR1 reads PRHDT; CDR2 reads FYEKMQ (reference sequence).

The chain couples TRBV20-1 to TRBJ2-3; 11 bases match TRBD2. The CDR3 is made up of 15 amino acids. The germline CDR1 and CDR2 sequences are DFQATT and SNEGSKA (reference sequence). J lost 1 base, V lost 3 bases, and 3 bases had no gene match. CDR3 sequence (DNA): TGCAGTGCTAGGTTACTAGCGGGGGGCACAGATACGCAGTATTTT. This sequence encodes CSARLLAGGTDTQYF.

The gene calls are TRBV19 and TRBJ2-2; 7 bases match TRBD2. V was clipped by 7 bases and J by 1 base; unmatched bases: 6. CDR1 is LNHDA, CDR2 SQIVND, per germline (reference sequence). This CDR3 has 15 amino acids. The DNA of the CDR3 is TGTGCCAGTAACGGGATAGCGGGGAACACCGGGGAGCTGTTTTTT. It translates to CASNGIAGNTGELFF.

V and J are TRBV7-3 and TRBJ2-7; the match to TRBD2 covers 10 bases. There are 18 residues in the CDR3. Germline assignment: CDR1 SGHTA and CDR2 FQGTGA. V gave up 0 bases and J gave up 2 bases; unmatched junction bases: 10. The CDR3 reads CASSLTPDLLAGAYEQYF. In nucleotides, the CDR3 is TGTGCCAGCAGCTTAACTCCTGACTTGCTAGCGGGGGCCTACGAGCAGTACTTC.

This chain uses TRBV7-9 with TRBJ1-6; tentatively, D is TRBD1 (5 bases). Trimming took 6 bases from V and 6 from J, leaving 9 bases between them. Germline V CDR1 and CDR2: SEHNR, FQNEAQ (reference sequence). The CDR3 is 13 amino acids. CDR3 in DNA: TGTGCCAGCAGAGGGGAGGGTAATTCACCCCTCCACTTT. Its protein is CASRGEGNSPLHF.

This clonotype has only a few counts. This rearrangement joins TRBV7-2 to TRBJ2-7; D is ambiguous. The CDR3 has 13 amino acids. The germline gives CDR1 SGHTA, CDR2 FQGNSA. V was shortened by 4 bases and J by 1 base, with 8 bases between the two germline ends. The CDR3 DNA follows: TGTGCCAGCAGCTCGTATTTATCCTACGAGCAGTACTTC. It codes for CASSSYLSYEQYF.

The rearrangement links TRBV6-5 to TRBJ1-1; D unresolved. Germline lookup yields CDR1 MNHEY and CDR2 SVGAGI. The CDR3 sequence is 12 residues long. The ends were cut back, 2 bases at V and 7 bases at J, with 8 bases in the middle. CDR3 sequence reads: CASSYSRGEAFF. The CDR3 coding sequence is TGTGCCAGCAGTTACAGTCGGGGTGAAGCTTTCTTT.

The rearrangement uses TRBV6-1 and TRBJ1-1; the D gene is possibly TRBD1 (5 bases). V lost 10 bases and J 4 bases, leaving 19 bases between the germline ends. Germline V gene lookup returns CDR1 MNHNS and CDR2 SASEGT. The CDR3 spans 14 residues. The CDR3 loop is CATLLRGLSTEAFF. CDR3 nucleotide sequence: TGTGCCACACTGCTACGGGGACTAAGCACTGAAGCTTTCTTT.

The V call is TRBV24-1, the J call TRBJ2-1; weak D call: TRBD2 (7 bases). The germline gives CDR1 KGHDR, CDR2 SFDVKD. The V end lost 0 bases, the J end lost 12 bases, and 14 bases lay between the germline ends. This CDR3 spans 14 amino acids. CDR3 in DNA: TGTGCCACCAGTGATTTGGGGGTCGGGGGGCGGCAGTTCTTC. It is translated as CATSDLGVGGRQFF.